The present T cell receptor beta chain was sequenced within a study of early T cells in non-severe SARS-CoV-2 infection. TCRdb redid the calling of the 5' RACE reads with MiXCR, one entry per CDR3 protein. The sample lists some 30,000 distinct CDR3 sequences, 3.5% to 5% occurring once. The CDR3 runs 18 residues. Germline values: CDR1 KGHSH, CDR2 LQKENI. V was clipped by 3 bases and J by 0 bases; unmatched bases: 10. The sample holds many counts of this clonotype. The source material was whole blood. The chain combines TRBV18 with TRBJ2-7; 11 bases agree with TRBD2. The TCR originated in an adult who was a healthcare worker with PCR-confirmed SARS-CoV-2 infection or an uninfected control (not recorded which). CDR3 nucleotides: TGTGCCAGCTCACCCCCGGGGCTAGCGGGAGGCGACTCCTACGAGCAGTACTTC. It codes for CASSPPGLAGGDSYEQYF.